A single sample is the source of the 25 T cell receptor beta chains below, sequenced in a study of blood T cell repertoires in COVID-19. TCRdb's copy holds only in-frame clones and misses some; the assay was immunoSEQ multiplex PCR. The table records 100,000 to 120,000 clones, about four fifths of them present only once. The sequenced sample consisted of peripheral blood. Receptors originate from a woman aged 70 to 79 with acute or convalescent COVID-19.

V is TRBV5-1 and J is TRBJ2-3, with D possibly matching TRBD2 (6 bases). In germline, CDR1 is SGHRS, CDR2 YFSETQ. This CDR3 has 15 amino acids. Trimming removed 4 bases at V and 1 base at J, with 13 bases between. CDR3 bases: TGCGCCAGCAGCCCCAGGCCTAGCGGCACAGATACGCAGTATTTT. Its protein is CASSPRPSGTDTQYF.

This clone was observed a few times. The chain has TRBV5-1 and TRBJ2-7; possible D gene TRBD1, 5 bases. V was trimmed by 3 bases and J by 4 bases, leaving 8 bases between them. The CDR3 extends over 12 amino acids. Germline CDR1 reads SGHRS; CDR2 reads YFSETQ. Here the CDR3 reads CASSSTGYEQYF. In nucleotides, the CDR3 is TGCGCCAGCAGCTCTACAGGATACGAGCAGTACTTC.

The CDR3 DNA follows: TGCAGCGTTGAAGGGCAGGGCGGCGAGACCCAGTACTTC. Amino acids: CSVEGQGGETQYF. V and J are TRBV29-1 and TRBJ2-5, with a possible D match to TRBD1 (5 bases). The CDR3 is 13 residues long. Trimming cost V 1 base and J 5 bases, with 11 bases left between them. The V gene's germline CDR1 is SQVTM and CDR2 ANQGSEA.

CDR3 sequence (DNA): TGTGCCAGCAGCCTGGCGTTTTTAGGGCTGACTAACAATGAGCAGTTCTTC. Translation: CASSLAFLGLTNNEQFF. This chain links TRBV5-8 with TRBJ2-1; D is possibly TRBD2 (5 bases). V lost 4 bases, J lost 5 bases, and 22 bases lay in between. The germline V gene has CDR1 SGHTS and CDR2 YDEGEE. CDR3 length: 17 amino acids.

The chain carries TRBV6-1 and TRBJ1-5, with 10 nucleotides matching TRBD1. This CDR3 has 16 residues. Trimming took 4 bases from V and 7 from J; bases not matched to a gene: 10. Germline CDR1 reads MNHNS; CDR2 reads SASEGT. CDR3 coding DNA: TGTGCCAGCAGTGGCCGACAGGGGGCGGTGGGGCAGCCCCAGCATTTT. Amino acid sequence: CASSGRQGAVGQPQHF.

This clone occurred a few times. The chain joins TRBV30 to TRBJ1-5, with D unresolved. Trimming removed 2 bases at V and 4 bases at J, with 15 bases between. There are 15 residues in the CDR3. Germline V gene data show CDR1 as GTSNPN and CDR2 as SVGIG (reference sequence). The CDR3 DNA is TGTGCCTGGAGTAGTGTGTCAGGTTTAAATCAGCCCCAGCATTTT. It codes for CAWSSVSGLNQPQHF.

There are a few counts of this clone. CDR3 nucleotides: TGTGCCAGCAGTCGCCAAACCGGGACAGGGGACGAGCAGTACTTC. Its protein is CASSRQTGTGDEQYF. The chain carries TRBV28 and TRBJ2-7, with 10 bases that match TRBD1. Trimming took 5 bases from V and 5 from J; bases not matched to a gene: 9. Germline values: CDR1 MDHEN, CDR2 SYDVKM. The CDR3 length is 15 residues.

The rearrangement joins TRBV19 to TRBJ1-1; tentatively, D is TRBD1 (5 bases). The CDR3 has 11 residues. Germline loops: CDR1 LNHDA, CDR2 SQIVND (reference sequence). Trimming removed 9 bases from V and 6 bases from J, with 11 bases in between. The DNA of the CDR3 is TGTGCCAGCAGGGTAAGCGCTGAAGCTTTCTTT. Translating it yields CASRVSAEAFF.

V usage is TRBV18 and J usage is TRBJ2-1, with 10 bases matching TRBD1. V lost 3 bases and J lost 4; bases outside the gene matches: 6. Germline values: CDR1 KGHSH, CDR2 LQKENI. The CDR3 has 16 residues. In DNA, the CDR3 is TGTGCCAGCTCACCCCGCGGACAGGGGGGATACAATGAGCAGTTCTTC. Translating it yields CASSPRGQGGYNEQFF.

CDR3 nucleotide sequence: TGTGCCAGCAGTTCTCAACTTTATCTTTACGAGCAGTACTTC. This encodes CASSSQLYLYEQYF. This chain links TRBV6-2 or TRBV6-3 with TRBJ2-7; D is uncertain. V lost 4 bases to trimming and J lost 4 bases, with 14 bases between them. The germline gives CDR1 MNHEY, CDR2 SVGEGT. The CDR3 spans 14 residues.

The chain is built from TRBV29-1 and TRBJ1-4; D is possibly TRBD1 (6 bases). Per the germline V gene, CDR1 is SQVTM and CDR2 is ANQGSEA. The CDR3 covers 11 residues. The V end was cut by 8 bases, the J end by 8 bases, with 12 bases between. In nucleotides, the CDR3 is TGCAGCATTCCCCAGGGGGAAAAACTGTTTTTT. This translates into CSIPQGEKLFF.

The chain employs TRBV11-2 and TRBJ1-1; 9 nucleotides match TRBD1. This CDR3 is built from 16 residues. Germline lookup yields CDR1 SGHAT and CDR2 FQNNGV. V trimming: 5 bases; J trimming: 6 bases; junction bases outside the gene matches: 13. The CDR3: CASSLHPGTGQSEAFF. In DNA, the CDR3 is TGTGCCAGCAGCCTACATCCCGGGACAGGGCAATCTGAAGCTTTCTTT.

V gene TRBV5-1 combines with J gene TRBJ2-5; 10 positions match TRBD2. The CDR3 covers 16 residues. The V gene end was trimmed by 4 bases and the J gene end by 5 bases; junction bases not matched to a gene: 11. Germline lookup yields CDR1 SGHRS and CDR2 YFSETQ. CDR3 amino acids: CASSRLAGRSLETQYF. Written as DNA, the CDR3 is TGCGCCAGCAGCAGACTAGCGGGCCGTTCCCTGGAGACCCAGTACTTC.

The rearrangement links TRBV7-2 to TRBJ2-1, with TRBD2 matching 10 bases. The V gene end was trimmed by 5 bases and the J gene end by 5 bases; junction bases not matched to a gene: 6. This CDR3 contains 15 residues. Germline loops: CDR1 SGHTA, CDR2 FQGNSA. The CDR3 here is CASSPSGRENNEQFF. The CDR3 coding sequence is TGTGCCAGCAGCCCGAGCGGGAGGGAAAACAATGAGCAGTTCTTC.

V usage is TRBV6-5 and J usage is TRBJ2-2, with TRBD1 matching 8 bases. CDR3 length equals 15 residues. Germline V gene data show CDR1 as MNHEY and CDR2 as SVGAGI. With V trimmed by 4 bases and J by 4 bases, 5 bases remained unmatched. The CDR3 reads CASSLRTGSTGELFF. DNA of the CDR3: TGTGCCAGCAGTTTGAGGACAGGGTCCACCGGGGAGCTGTTTTTT.

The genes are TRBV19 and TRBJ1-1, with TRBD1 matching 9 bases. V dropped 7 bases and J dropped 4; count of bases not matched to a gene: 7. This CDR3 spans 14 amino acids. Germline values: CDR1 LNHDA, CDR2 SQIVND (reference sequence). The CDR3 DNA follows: TGTGCCAGTACCTACGGACAGGGGAGCACTGAAGCTTTCTTT. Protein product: CASTYGQGSTEAFF.

Here the CDR3 DNA reads TGTGCCAGCAGTTTTAGCGGGGGGGCCACCGGGGAGCTGTTTTTT. This translates into CASSFSGGATGELFF. The rearrangement uses TRBV6-5 and TRBJ2-2; 11 bases match TRBD2. After removal of 4 bases from V and 4 bases from J, the junction contained 2 bases not matched to a gene. The V gene's germline CDR1 is MNHEY and CDR2 SVGAGI. The CDR3 spans 15 residues.

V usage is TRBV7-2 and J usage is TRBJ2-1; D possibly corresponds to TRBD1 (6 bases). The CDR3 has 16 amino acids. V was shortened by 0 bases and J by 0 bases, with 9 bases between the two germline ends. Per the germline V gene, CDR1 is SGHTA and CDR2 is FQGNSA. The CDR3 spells CASSLAGASSYNEQFF. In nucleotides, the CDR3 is TGTGCCAGCAGCTTAGCGGGGGCCAGCTCCTACAATGAGCAGTTCTTC.

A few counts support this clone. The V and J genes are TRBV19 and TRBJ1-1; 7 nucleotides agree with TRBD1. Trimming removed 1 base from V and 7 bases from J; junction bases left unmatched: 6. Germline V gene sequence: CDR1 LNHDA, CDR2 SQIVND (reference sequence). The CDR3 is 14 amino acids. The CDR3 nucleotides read TGTGCCAGTAGTATAGGGCCGACAGGGATTGAAGCTTTCTTT. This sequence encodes CASSIGPTGIEAFF.

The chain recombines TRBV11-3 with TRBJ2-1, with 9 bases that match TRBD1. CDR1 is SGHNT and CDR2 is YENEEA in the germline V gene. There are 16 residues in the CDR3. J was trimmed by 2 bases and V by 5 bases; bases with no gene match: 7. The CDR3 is CASSARTGGPYNEQFF. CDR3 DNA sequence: TGTGCCAGCAGCGCGCGAACAGGGGGCCCCTACAATGAGCAGTTCTTC.

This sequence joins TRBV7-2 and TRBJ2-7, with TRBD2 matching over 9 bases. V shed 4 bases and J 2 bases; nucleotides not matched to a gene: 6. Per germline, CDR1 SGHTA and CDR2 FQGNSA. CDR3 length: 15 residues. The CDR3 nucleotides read TGTGCCAGCAGCTCGGGACTAGCATCCACCTACGAGCAGTACTTC. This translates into CASSSGLASTYEQYF.

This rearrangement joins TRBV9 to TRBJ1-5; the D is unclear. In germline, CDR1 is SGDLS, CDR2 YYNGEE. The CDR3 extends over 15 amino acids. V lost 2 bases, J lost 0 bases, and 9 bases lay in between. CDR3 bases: TGTGCCAGCAGCGTTGGCCATGATAGCAATCAGCCCCAGCATTTT. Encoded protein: CASSVGHDSNQPQHF.

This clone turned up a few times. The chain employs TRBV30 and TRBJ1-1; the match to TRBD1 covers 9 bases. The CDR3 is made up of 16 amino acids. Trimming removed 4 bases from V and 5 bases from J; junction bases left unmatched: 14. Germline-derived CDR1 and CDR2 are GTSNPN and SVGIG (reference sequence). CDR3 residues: CAWIRPPGQGNTEAFF. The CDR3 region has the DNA TGTGCCTGGATTAGACCTCCGGGACAGGGTAATACTGAAGCTTTCTTT.

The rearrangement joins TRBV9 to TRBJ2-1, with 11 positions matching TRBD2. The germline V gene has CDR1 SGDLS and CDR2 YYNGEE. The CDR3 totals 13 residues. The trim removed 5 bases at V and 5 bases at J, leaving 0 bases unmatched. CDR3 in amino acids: CASRGLADNEQFF. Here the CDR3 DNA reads TGTGCCAGCAGGGGACTAGCGGACAATGAGCAGTTCTTC. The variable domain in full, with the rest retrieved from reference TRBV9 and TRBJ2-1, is DSGVTQTPKHLITATGQRVTLRCSPRSGDLSVYWYQQSLDQGLQFLIQYYNGEERAKGNILERFSAQQFPDLHSELNLSSLELGDSALYFCASRGLADNEQFFGPGTRLTVL.

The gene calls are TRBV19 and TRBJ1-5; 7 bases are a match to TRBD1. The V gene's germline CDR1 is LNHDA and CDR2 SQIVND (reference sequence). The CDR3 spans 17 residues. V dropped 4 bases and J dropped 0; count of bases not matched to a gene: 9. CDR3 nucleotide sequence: TGTGCCAGTAGTAGCCGGGACAGAGGCTATAGCAATCAGCCCCAGCATTTT. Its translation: CASSSRDRGYSNQPQHF.